This TCR beta chain was sequenced during a study of metastatic and nonmetastatic thyroid tumors. Study in general: Where malignant and benign thyroid patients were concerned, repertoires were compared across blood and tumor or nodule tissue.

Many counts were recorded for this clone. The target antigen is unknown. General study results and limits: Malignant thyroid tumors reportedly had TCR beta diversity that was significantly higher than in benign nodules, in blood and tumor.

In the authors' workflow: Built for papillary thyroid cancer, a distant-metastasis classifier drew on CDR3 differences across clinicopathological groups. TCRdb reprocessed the PCR reads using MiXCR. Clone size and V and J calls follow TCRdb, not the original study. The sample has around 65,000 clones, approximately 15% seen once. The entire patient cohort was treatment-naive prior to thyroid surgery. Germline values: CDR1 LNHDA, CDR2 SQIVND (reference sequence). Trimming pared 2 bases from V and 4 bases from J, leaving 9 bases between. The CDR3 covers 14 residues. This TCR was recovered from a male donor with papillary thyroid cancer or a benign thyroid nodule (not recorded which). Some clones in this sample may be carry-over from other donors' samples. What was sequenced was blood. The rearrangement joins TRBV19 to TRBJ1-3; maybe TRBD1 (5 bases). Here the CDR3 reads CASSIPGTGNTIYF. DNA for the CDR3: TGTGCCAGTAGTATACCAGGGACCGGAAACACCATATATTTT.